What follows describes a single T cell receptor (beta chain). Its antigen is still unknown. TCR libraries were built from approximately 490 ng of total RNA by linear amplification. How the authors handled the data: Tens of thousands of TCR alpha transcripts were sequenced from four or five healthy donors. In TCRdb, the reads were re-called with MiXCR into one record per CDR3 protein. TCRdb, not the original authors, processed these V and J calls. The sample shows 180,000 or so distinct CDR3 sequences, over 60% of them seen only once. These data come from a study of healthy donors' naive CD4 and CD8 T cells. Overall study context: Three donor age groups were sampled: 20-25, 40-50 and 60-70 years; half female. Study observations and caveats: Positive CDR3 charge linked to CD4+ cells, negative to CD8+ cells. Naive CD4+ and CD8+ cells reportedly differed in usage of most V and J genes.

Germline V lookup: CDR1 MNHEY, CDR2 SVGAGI. The germline V and J ends were trimmed by 4 bases and 3 bases, with 13 bases remaining between them. The CDR3 covers 15 residues. The rearrangement links TRBV6-5 to TRBJ1-3; no clear D gene. Specimen: naive CD4+ and CD8+ T cells sorted from blood, pooled from several donors. The sequence derives from a pool of human donors in good health; the sample pools cells from several healthy donors. DNA for the CDR3: TGTGCCAGCAGTTCCTGGGTCGAGCATGGAAACACCATATATTTT. This translates into CASSSWVEHGNTIYF.